These 14 T cell receptor beta chains share one sample of origin, sequenced in a study of early T cells in non-severe SARS-CoV-2 infection. TCRdb ran MiXCR on the 5' RACE reads and lists one entry per CDR3 protein. The table lists fewer than 60,000 distinct CDR3 sequences, over 9.5% of them singletons. The sample comprised whole blood. These receptors originate from an adult who was a healthcare worker with PCR-confirmed SARS-CoV-2 infection or an uninfected control (not recorded which).

The table lists this clonotype with a few counts. The J gene is TRBJ1-4, the V gene TRBV6-2 or TRBV6-3, with D possibly being TRBD1 (6 bases). CDR3 length: 14 amino acids. V was trimmed by 7 bases and J by 8 bases, leaving 17 bases between them. Looked up from germline, CDR1 is MNHEY and CDR2 is SVGEGT. CDR3 DNA: TGTGCCAGCAATTTACAGGGAAAAGGAGAAAAACTGTTTTTT. Protein sequence: CASNLQGKGEKLFF.

This clonotype was seen a single time. The chain couples TRBV5-1 to TRBJ1-2; unclear D gene. Germline-derived CDR1 and CDR2 are SGHRS and YFSETQ. V was cut by 4 bases and J by 1 base, with 8 bases left in between. CDR3 length: 13 amino acids. CDR3 sequence reads: CASSLTVNYGYTF. CDR3 bases: TGCGCCAGCAGCCTAACTGTTAACTATGGCTACACCTTC. The whole variable domain, filled in from reference TRBV5-1 and TRBJ1-2, reads KAGVTQTPRYLIKTRGQQVTLSCSPISGHRSVSWYQQTPGQGLQFLFEYFSETQRNKGNFPGRFSGRQFSNSRSEMNVSTLELGDSALYLCASSLTVNYGYTFGSGTRLTVV.

The chain joins TRBV29-1 to TRBJ1-4; weak D call: TRBD1 (5 bases). The V gene lost 6 bases and the J gene lost 0 bases, with 5 bases spanning the gap. In germline, CDR1 is SQVTM, CDR2 ANQGSEA. The CDR3 sequence is 12 residues long. The CDR3, as DNA: TGCAGCGTCAGGGCAACTAATGAAAAACTGTTTTTT. Translation: CSVRATNEKLFF.

The chain combines TRBV6-2 or TRBV6-3 with TRBJ1-1, with TRBD1 matching 10 bases. Germline assignment: CDR1 MNHEY and CDR2 SVGEGT. J was trimmed by 1 base and V by 7 bases; bases with no gene match: 9. This CDR3 is 16 amino acids long. The CDR3 loop is CASITGQGMKNTEAFF. CDR3 bases: TGTGCCAGCATAACGGGACAGGGGATGAAGAACACTGAAGCTTTCTTT.

There are many counts of this clonotype. This CDR3 reads CASSLVVNTEAFF. CDR3 sequence (DNA): TGCGCCAGCAGCTTGGTAGTGAACACTGAAGCTTTCTTT. V is TRBV5-1 and J is TRBJ1-1; D not certain. The V gene lost 0 bases and the J gene lost 0 bases, with 3 bases spanning the gap. From germline, CDR1 is SGHRS and CDR2 YFSETQ. CDR3 size: 13 residues.

The rearrangement uses TRBV3-1 and TRBJ2-3, with 7 bases matching TRBD2. Germline-derived CDR1 and CDR2 are LGHDT and YNNKEL (reference sequence). CDR3 length equals 17 residues. V was pared by 0 bases and J by 4 bases, with 10 bases of the junction left unmatched. CDR3 amino acids: CASSQDTQAGRSDTQYF. In nucleotides, the CDR3 is TGTGCCAGCAGCCAAGATACGCAAGCGGGGAGATCAGATACGCAGTATTTT.

This clonotype was counted many times. This chain joins TRBV20-1 and TRBJ1-4; D might be TRBD1 (6 bases). Germline CDR1 and CDR2: DFQATT and SNEGSKA (reference sequence). There are 13 residues in the CDR3. The V end was cut by 6 bases, the J end by 2 bases, with 10 bases between. CDR3 in DNA: TGCAGTGCGGGAAGGGGGACTAATGAAAAACTGTTTTTT. Protein: CSAGRGTNEKLFF.

DNA of the CDR3: TGTGCCAGCAGCTTCCGGGACATAGCCGCAACTAATGAAAAACTGTTTTTT. Amino acid sequence: CASSFRDIAATNEKLFF. The chain uses TRBV7-9 and TRBJ1-4; tentatively, D is TRBD1 (6 bases). The germline V gene has CDR1 SEHNR and CDR2 FQNEAQ (reference sequence). Between the trimmed V and J ends, which lost 3 bases and 0 bases, there was a span of 14 bases. The CDR3 contains 17 residues.

This clonotype was counted at least ten times. The V gene is TRBV27, the J gene TRBJ1-1; D not certain. The CDR3 loop spans 15 amino acids. Trimming took 2 bases from V and 0 from J, leaving 10 bases between them. The germline gives CDR1 MNHEY, CDR2 SMNVEV (reference sequence). CDR3 amino acids: CASSLISLMNTEAFF. The CDR3 DNA reads as TGTGCCAGCAGTTTAATCAGCTTGATGAACACTGAAGCTTTCTTT.

This clonotype was seen ten or more times. V is TRBV7-9 and J is TRBJ2-7, with D uncertain. The CDR3 length is 15 residues. With 0 bases removed from V and 2 bases from J, the gap between germline ends came to 11 bases. Germline V gene sequence: CDR1 SEHNR, CDR2 FQNEAQ (reference sequence). CDR3 residues: CASSLALGPTYEQYF. CDR3 bases: TGTGCCAGCAGCTTAGCACTCGGGCCAACCTACGAGCAGTACTTC.

The chain couples TRBV29-1 to TRBJ2-3; D call uncertain. V shed 4 bases and J shed 0 bases, with 11 bases lying between them. Germline CDR1 is SQVTM and CDR2 is ANQGSEA. CDR3 size: 14 residues. The CDR3 region has the DNA TGCAGCGTTGTCTGGCCCACTAGCACAGATACGCAGTATTTT. It specifies CSVVWPTSTDTQYF.

V gene TRBV3-1 combines with J gene TRBJ2-1; possibly TRBD2 for D (6 bases). Germline V gene data show CDR1 as LGHDT and CDR2 as YNNKEL (reference sequence). There are 18 residues in the CDR3. Trimming cost V 4 bases and J 6 bases, with 25 bases left between them. CDR3 protein: CASSRRGSGGPYSNEQFF. CDR3 coding DNA: TGTGCCAGCAGCCGCCGGGGTAGCGGAGGCCCCTACAGCAATGAGCAGTTCTTC.

In its sample, this clonotype was seen once. The chain uses TRBV7-2 and TRBJ2-7, with a weak D call TRBD1 (6 bases). The CDR3 runs to 15 residues. V was pared by 1 base and J by 2 bases, with 12 bases between. The germline V gene encodes CDR1 SGHTA and CDR2 FQGNSA. The CDR3 sequence is CASSLEIRGTYEQYF. Here the CDR3 DNA reads TGTGCCAGCAGCTTAGAGATCAGGGGCACCTACGAGCAGTACTTC.

This clonotype was seen a handful of times. The rearrangement uses TRBV25-1 and TRBJ2-3; D unclear. The CDR3 has 13 amino acids. Trimming shortened V by 3 bases and J by 3 bases, and 7 bases separated the two germline ends. Germline V CDR1 and CDR2: MGHDK, SYGVNS. CDR3 residues: CASSEVATDTQYF. CDR3 bases: TGTGCCAGCAGTGAGGTCGCGACAGATACGCAGTATTTT.